The 6 T cell receptor beta chains below were found in one sample sequenced in a study of blood T cell repertoires in COVID-19 (dated by TCRdb to the early 2020s). Library preparation was by the immunoSEQ multiplex PCR assay. Not all clones reach the TCRdb copy of this immuneACCESS table, which keeps in-frame sequences only. Checked studies attribute under half of the gap to unresolved V genes and leave the rest unexplained. This sample holds some 220,000 clones; roughly 85% were observed only once. 2.4% of the sample is held by the ten biggest clonotypes. The sequenced sample was peripheral blood. The source of these receptors is a woman in her 70s with COVID-19, enrolled during active disease.

J is TRBJ2-1 and V is TRBV24-1, with TRBD1 identical over 9 bases. This CDR3 spans 16 amino acids. Germline CDR1 KGHDR, CDR2 SFDVKD. After removal of 3 bases from V and 7 bases from J, the junction contained 9 bases not matched to a gene. The DNA of the CDR3 is TGTGCCACCAGTGATGAGGACAGGGGAACTCTTAATGAGCAGTTCTTC. Encoded protein: CATSDEDRGTLNEQFF.

This clone came up once. This chain uses TRBV2 with TRBJ1-5, with TRBD1 as a possible D gene (5 bases). The germline gives CDR1 SNHLY, CDR2 FYNNEI. This CDR3 has 14 residues. Trimming left V 4 bases short and J 4 bases short, with 11 bases between. The DNA of the CDR3 is TGTGCCAGCAGTGGACAGCTACCTAATCAGCCCCAGCATTTT. Residues: CASSGQLPNQPQHF.

The V and J genes are TRBV6-5 and TRBJ1-5, with D perhaps matching TRBD1 (6 bases). V lost 7 bases and J lost 4, with 11 bases in between. The CDR3 is 13 residues long. Germline V gene data show CDR1 as MNHEY and CDR2 as SVGAGI. The CDR3, as DNA: TGTGCCAGCAACAGGGTGGTAAATCAGCCCCAGCATTTT. Protein sequence: CASNRVVNQPQHF.

The chain uses TRBV21-1 and TRBJ2-7; TRBD1 is taken as the D call from the table, unchecked against the DNA. TRBV21-1 is flagged as a pseudogene. CDR3 size: 16 residues. The CDR3 loop is CASSAPFRQGDSEQYF. The CDR3 DNA follows: TGTGCCAGCAGCGCCCCCTTCCGACAGGGGGATAGCGAGCAGTACTTC.

The chain employs TRBV5-4 and TRBJ2-7; 15 bases map to TRBD2. This CDR3 comprises 16 residues. The ends lost 0 bases at V and 5 bases at J; junction bases unmatched: 3. The V gene's germline CDR1 is SGHNT and CDR2 YYREEE (reference sequence). CDR3 DNA sequence: TGTGCCAGCAGCTTGGATGGACTAGCGGGAGGGAACGAGCAGTACTTC. Protein product: CASSLDGLAGGNEQYF.

The V and J genes are TRBV10-3 and TRBJ1-5; D might be TRBD1 (6 bases). Deletions cut 2 bases from V and 2 bases from J, with 16 bases between. Germline V gives CDR1 ENHRY, CDR2 SYGVKD. The length of the CDR3 is 17 residues. This CDR3 reads CAISEGLGGLGNQPQHF. DNA for the CDR3: TGTGCCATCAGTGAGGGGTTAGGGGGATTGGGCAATCAGCCCCAGCATTTT.